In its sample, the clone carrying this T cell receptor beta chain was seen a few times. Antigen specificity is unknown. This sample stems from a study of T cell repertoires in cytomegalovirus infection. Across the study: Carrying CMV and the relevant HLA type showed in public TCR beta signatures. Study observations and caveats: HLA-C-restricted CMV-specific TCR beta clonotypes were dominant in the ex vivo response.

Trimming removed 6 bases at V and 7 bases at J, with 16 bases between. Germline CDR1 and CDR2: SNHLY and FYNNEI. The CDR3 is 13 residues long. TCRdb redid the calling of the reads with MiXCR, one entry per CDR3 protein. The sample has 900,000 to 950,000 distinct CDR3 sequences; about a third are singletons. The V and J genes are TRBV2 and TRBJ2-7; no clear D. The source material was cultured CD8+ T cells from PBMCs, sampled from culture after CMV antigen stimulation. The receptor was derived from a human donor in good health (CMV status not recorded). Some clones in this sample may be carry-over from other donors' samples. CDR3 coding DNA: TGTGCCAGCAGCCCCTACCGGAGATGGGAGCAGTACGTC. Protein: CASSPYRRWEQYV.